This T cell receptor (beta chain) originates from a study of T-cell reconstitution after alpha-beta-depleted transplantation in children. CDR3 size: 13 residues. The germline V gene encodes CDR1 SQVTM and CDR2 ANQGSEA. Trimming took 1 base from V and 5 from J, leaving 11 bases between them. Researchers prepared the TCRbeta library using unique molecular identifiers, the study reports. A single record per CDR3 protein comes from TCRdb applying MiXCR to the PCR reads. This sample has some 150,000 distinct CDR3 sequences, with more than 8% found just once. This sequence originates from a female patient between 2 and 15 years old who had a stem cell transplant for congenital amegakaryocytic thrombocytopenia, so the T cells may come from the graft donor. This specimen consisted of PBMCs, mostly from graft donor cells, obtained 180 days after TCRalphabeta/CD19-depleted stem cell transplant. The V gene is TRBV29-1, the J gene TRBJ1-1, with a possible D match to TRBD1 (5 bases). For the CDR3, the DNA is TGCAGCGTTGAAGGGTCGAGGGGAACTGAAGCTTTCTTT. It is translated as CSVEGSRGTEAFF.